This entry lists 24 T cell receptor beta chains sequenced from one sample in a study of T-cell reconstitution after alpha-beta-depleted transplantation in children (dated by TCRdb to 2016 to 2017). Interpreted using the paper, the treatment or condition label stands for: allogeneic hematopoietic cell transplantation with graft depleted of TCRalphabeta T cells and CD19 B cells. Library method: PCR. Sequencing instrument: Illumina HiSeq 2500. TCR library preparation used molecular barcoding, with unique molecular identifiers applied to normalize quantification of the TCRbeta repertoire. TCRdb cleaned the public reads at Q25 with fastp, built clones with MiXCR and kept in-frame beta chains. Rows are unified per CDR3 protein, each entry keeping the most common DNA and genes. The sample table records about 230,000 distinct CDR3 sequences; roughly 11% of these occur just once. The biggest ten clones account for under 30% of the sample.

This specimen was PBMCs, taken before TCRalphabeta/CD19-depleted stem cell transplant. The receptors derive from a child in the first two years of life with acute myeloid leukemia, due to receive a stem cell transplant.

This clonotype was detected ten times or more. The chain carries TRBV12-5 and TRBJ2-5; D might be TRBD2 (6 bases). CDR3 size: 12 residues. Trimming removed 7 bases at V and 5 bases at J, with 11 bases between. Germline CDR1 is LGHNT and CDR2 is FRNRAP. The CDR3 DNA reads TGTGCTAGTGCCGGGGGATTGGAGACCCAGTACTTC. Its protein is CASAGGLETQYF.

This clonotype was found many times. The chain employs TRBV12-3 or TRBV12-4 and TRBJ2-6; D not resolved. V lost 1 base to trimming and J lost 0 bases, with 4 bases between them. This CDR3 region has 15 residues. The CDR3 DNA reads as TGTGCCAGCAGTTTAGGCAACTCTGGGGCCAACGTCCTGACTTTC. Protein: CASSLGNSGANVLTF.

This clonotype was detected a few times. The chain recombines TRBV6-4 with TRBJ1-5; TRBD1 matches 8 bases. The CDR3 is 14 residues long. The germline V gene has CDR1 MRHNA and CDR2 SNTAGT. Trimming removed 6 bases from V and 2 bases from J; junction bases left unmatched: 3. Written as DNA, the CDR3 is TGTGCCAGCAGGATGGACAGGGGCAATCAGCCCCAGCATTTT. Translating gives CASRMDRGNQPQHF.

This clonotype was seen repeatedly, ten times or more. The rearrangement joins TRBV11-2 to TRBJ2-3; 14 nucleotides agree with TRBD2. The CDR3 loop spans 18 amino acids. Germline CDR1 and CDR2: SGHAT and FQNNGV. The trim removed 4 bases at V and 0 bases at J, leaving 6 bases unmatched. CDR3 coding DNA: TGTGCCAGCAGCTCTAGACTAGCGGGAGGGCTAAGCACAGATACGCAGTATTTT. Its protein is CASSSRLAGGLSTDTQYF.

This clonotype showed up many times. The chain has TRBV6-2 or TRBV6-3 and TRBJ1-3; D is uncertain. The CDR3 loop spans 12 amino acids. Per germline, CDR1 MNHEY and CDR2 SVGEGT. Trimming removed 2 bases from V and 4 bases from J, with 3 bases in between. CDR3 nucleotides: TGTGCCAGCAGTTACAGCGGAAACACCATATATTTT. Its translation is CASSYSGNTIYF.

This clonotype was counted many times. The chain joins TRBV7-8 to TRBJ1-1; D uncertain. V was trimmed by 4 bases and J by 3 bases, leaving 9 bases between them. Germline CDR1 reads SGHVS; CDR2 reads FQNEAQ. This CDR3 region has 13 residues. The CDR3 DNA is TGTGCCAGCAGCTCCCAGCCAGACACTGAAGCTTTCTTT. Translating it yields CASSSQPDTEAFF.

This clonotype was observed at least ten times. The CDR3 sequence: CASSVIGSHNEQFF. In DNA, the CDR3 is TGTGCCAGCAGCGTAATCGGATCCCACAATGAGCAGTTCTTC. V is TRBV9 and J is TRBJ2-1, with unresolved D. CDR3 length: 14 amino acids. V lost 1 base to trimming and J lost 5 bases, with 10 bases between them. CDR1 SGDLS and CDR2 YYNGEE come from the germline V gene.

This clonotype came up many times. The V and J genes are TRBV5-1 and TRBJ2-7; 9 positions agree with TRBD1. Germline V gives CDR1 SGHRS, CDR2 YFSETQ. The CDR3 extends over 14 amino acids. The V gene end was trimmed by 5 bases and the J gene end by 4 bases; junction bases not matched to a gene: 7. For the CDR3, the DNA is TGCGCCAGCAGAGCATCGACAGGGGGATACGAGCAGTACTTC. It is translated as CASRASTGGYEQYF.

This clonotype was counted many times. This chain uses TRBV6-1 with TRBJ2-7; D gene ambiguous. Germline-derived CDR1 and CDR2 are MNHNS and SASEGT. This CDR3 contains 13 residues. The V and J ends lost 7 bases and 2 bases respectively, with 12 bases between them. CDR3 nucleotide sequence: TGTGCCAGCAATCCTCCAGCTGCCTACGAGCAGTACTTC. This codes for CASNPPAAYEQYF.

This clonotype was observed a few times. The rearrangement links TRBV7-8 to TRBJ2-7; TRBD1 matches 7 bases. The germline gives CDR1 SGHVS, CDR2 FQNEAQ. J lost 0 bases, V lost 2 bases, and 10 bases had no gene match. The CDR3 consists of 17 residues. CDR3 coding DNA: TGTGCCAGCAGCTTACCCTCCGGGACAGTTAGCTCCTACGAGCAGTACTTC. Translation: CASSLPSGTVSSYEQYF.

V usage is TRBV12-3 or TRBV12-4 and J usage is TRBJ2-2; D is perhaps TRBD1 or TRBD2 (6 bases each). V dropped 8 bases and J dropped 4 bases, with 17 bases sitting between them. This CDR3 comprises 15 residues. The CDR3, as DNA: TGTGCCAGCGAGTCACAGGGAGGCAGCACCGGGGAGCTGTTTTTT. As protein: CASESQGGSTGELFF.

This clonotype was picked up many times. V gene TRBV15 combines with J gene TRBJ2-1, with 9 nucleotides matching TRBD1. Germline loops: CDR1 LNHNV, CDR2 YYDKDF (reference sequence). Germline trimming cut 3 bases from V and 7 bases from J; bases unmatched to any gene: 7. This CDR3 is built from 15 residues. The DNA for the CDR3 is TGTGCCACCAGCAGCGGGACAGGGAAAGAGAATGAGCAGTTCTTC. This encodes CATSSGTGKENEQFF. The variable domain in full, with the rest retrieved from reference TRBV15 and TRBJ2-1, is DAMVIQNPRYQVTQFGKPVTLSCSQTLNHNVMYWYQQKSSQAPKLLFHYYDKDFNNEADTPDNFQSRRPNTSFCFLDIRSPGLGDTAMYLCATSSGTGKENEQFFGPGTRLTVL.

This clonotype was seen at least ten times. This chain joins TRBV10-3 and TRBJ2-5; tentatively, D is TRBD1 (6 bases). Trimming removed 3 bases at V and 2 bases at J, with 13 bases between. CDR1 is ENHRY, CDR2 SYGVKD, per germline. The CDR3 consists of 15 residues. The CDR3, as DNA: TGTGCCATCAGTGAACCCTACAGGGATCAAGAGACCCAGTACTTC. It encodes CAISEPYRDQETQYF.

The chain combines TRBV29-1 with TRBJ2-3; the match to TRBD1 covers 7 bases. The CDR3 has 13 amino acids. Looked up from germline, CDR1 is SQVTM and CDR2 is ANQGSEA. V shed 5 bases and J 1 base; nucleotides not matched to a gene: 3. The CDR3 protein is CSVLGQGTDTQYF. CDR3 nucleotides: TGCAGCGTTCTCGGACAGGGCACAGATACGCAGTATTTT.

This clonotype has a single count. A much more abundant neighbour one base away suggests this may be a read error. V gene TRBV12-3 or TRBV12-4 combines with J gene TRBJ1-5; 7 bases fit TRBD1. This CDR3 is built from 14 residues. V dropped 9 bases and J dropped 2; count of bases not matched to a gene: 7. CDR3 amino acids: CARSGDRRNQPQHF. CDR3 coding DNA: TGTGCCAGAAGTGGGGACAGACGCAATCAGCCCCAGCATTTT.

This clonotype has ten or more counts. The rearrangement joins TRBV12-5 to TRBJ2-1, with 7 bases aligning to TRBD1. V gave up 5 bases and J gave up 2 bases; unmatched junction bases: 6. There are 15 residues in the CDR3. Germline values: CDR1 LGHNT, CDR2 FRNRAP. The CDR3 here is CASGTKQGAYNEQFF. Here the CDR3 DNA reads TGTGCTAGTGGTACCAAGCAGGGGGCCTACAATGAGCAGTTCTTC.

At least ten counts were recorded for this clonotype. The chain combines TRBV28 with TRBJ1-1; a possible D gene is TRBD1 (5 bases). This CDR3 has 14 residues. In germline, CDR1 is MDHEN, CDR2 SYDVKM. The CDR3 region is CAIAGTRTRSEAFF. CDR3 sequence (DNA): TGTGCTATTGCCGGTACTAGGACACGTTCTGAAGCTTTCTTT.

This clonotype was seen ten or more times. The chain combines TRBV5-1 with TRBJ2-7, with 12 nucleotides matching TRBD2. This CDR3 contains 14 residues. V lost 4 bases and J lost 3; bases outside the gene matches: 2. Per germline, CDR1 SGHRS and CDR2 YFSETQ. CDR3 protein: CASSRGLAGYEQYF. In DNA form, the CDR3 reads TGCGCCAGCAGCCGGGGACTAGCGGGCTACGAGCAGTACTTC.

As for this clonotype: One end of the junction is discordant with germline, which a read error may explain. As DNA, the CDR3 is TGTACCAGCAGCCGACAGGGCAGTAGTGACCGGTTGGATGAAAAACTGTTTTTT. Protein sequence: CTSSRQGSSDRLDEKLFF. The genes are TRBV2 and TRBJ1-4; 7 bases agree with TRBD1. The CDR3 is 18 residues long. Germline V gene sequence: CDR1 SNHLY, CDR2 FYNNEI.

V usage is TRBV7-9 and J usage is TRBJ1-4, with TRBD1 matching 9 bases. The CDR3 has 16 amino acids. CDR1 SEHNR and CDR2 FQNEAQ come from the germline V gene (reference sequence). J gave up 8 bases and V 3 bases, and 10 bases lay outside the gene matches. This chain's CDR3 is CASSLGPGTGNEKLFF. Written as DNA, the CDR3 is TGTGCCAGCAGCTTGGGACCCGGGACAGGGAACGAAAAACTGTTTTTT.

Many counts were recorded for this clonotype. The rearrangement uses TRBV5-6 and TRBJ2-3; tentative D call: TRBD2 (5 bases). The CDR3 loop spans 16 amino acids. Germline CDR1 reads SGHDT; CDR2 reads YYEEEE. Trimming left V 4 bases short and J 0 bases short, with 15 bases between. DNA for the CDR3: TGTGCCAGCAGCCTCCGAGGCGGGCAAAGCACAGATACGCAGTATTTT. Translating it yields CASSLRGGQSTDTQYF.

This clonotype appeared many times. In DNA, the CDR3 is TGTGCCAGCAGCCCGTTCGGCGGGAACTACGAGCAGTACTTC. Translating gives CASSPFGGNYEQYF. V and J are TRBV7-2 and TRBJ2-7, with a tentative D call TRBD2 (6 bases). Germline V lookup: CDR1 SGHTA, CDR2 FQGNSA. CDR3 size: 14 residues. Trimming shortened V by 5 bases and J by 3 bases, and 14 bases separated the two germline ends.

This clonotype has a count of ten or more. The gene calls are TRBV10-3 and TRBJ2-7; D is ambiguous. Germline CDR1 reads ENHRY; CDR2 reads SYGVKD. CDR3 length: 13 residues. The V gene lost 4 bases and the J gene lost 5 bases, with 12 bases spanning the gap. DNA for the CDR3: TGTGCCATCAGTGTTGGATTTTCGGACGAGCAGTACTTC. Translating it yields CAISVGFSDEQYF.

There are many counts of this clonotype. V is TRBV20-1 and J is TRBJ1-5; D ambiguous. The V gene lost 0 bases and the J gene lost 1 base, with 13 bases spanning the gap. The CDR3 extends over 16 amino acids. Germline-derived CDR1 and CDR2 are DFQATT and SNEGSKA (reference sequence). CDR3 DNA sequence: TGCAGTGCTAGAGATCGTAGGGCCACGAGCAATCAGCCCCAGCATTTT. This gives the protein CSARDRRATSNQPQHF.